These 22 T cell receptor beta chains were sequenced from one sample in a study of T cells expressing NK-cell markers. TCRdb reprocessed the 5' RACE reads, keeping one entry per CDR3 protein, no DNA. The sample table includes fewer than 400,000 distinct CDR3 sequences. Source material: blood T cells: a sorted CD56 or NKG2C T cell subset, CD4+ or CD8+ T cells, or bulk PBMC T cells (not recorded which). These receptor sequences come from a woman aged 45-60 years in good health.

The chain links TRBV14 to TRBJ1-4; TCRdb outputs TRBD1, but without DNA this stays unchecked. This CDR3 spans 15 amino acids. Germline V gene data show CDR1 as SGHDN and CDR2 as FVKESK. CDR3 sequence: CASSPRTGWNEKLFF.

V and J are TRBV19 and TRBJ1-5; TCRdb designates TRBD1, a call that cannot be tested without DNA. The CDR3 sequence is 15 residues long. Per germline, CDR1 LNHDA and CDR2 SQIVND (reference sequence). CDR3 sequence: CASSSGRVGNQPQHF.

The chain has TRBV24-1 and TRBJ1-2; absent DNA, TCRdb's TRBD1 call cannot be checked. The CDR3 loop spans 14 amino acids. Germline V CDR1 and CDR2: KGHDR, SFDVKD. The CDR3 is CATSTPGRKNGYTF.

The CDR3 protein is CASSPPLLDRDNYNEQFF. The rearrangement links TRBV18 to TRBJ2-1; the TCRdb D gene call, TRBD1, has no DNA to confirm it. The CDR3 extends over 18 amino acids. Germline V gives CDR1 KGHSH, CDR2 LQKENI.

The chain couples TRBV5-1 to TRBJ2-1; TCRdb selects TRBD2, and the lack of DNA leaves this call unchecked. This CDR3 is 15 amino acids long. CDR1 and CDR2 (germline): SGHRS, YFSETQ. CDR3 sequence reads: CASSLGLAGGYEQFF.

J is TRBJ2-2 and V is TRBV5-1. Germline CDR1 and CDR2: SGHRS and YFSETQ. The CDR3 covers 15 residues. The CDR3: CASSSPHLLGRELFF.

This sequence joins TRBV2 and TRBJ2-7; TCRdb's assignment of TRBD2 cannot be checked, as there is no DNA. Germline V CDR1 and CDR2: SNHLY, FYNNEI. The CDR3 is 14 residues long. CDR3: CASSGLAGDYEQYF.

J is TRBJ1-1 and V is TRBV12-5. Germline V gene data show CDR1 as LGHNT and CDR2 as FRNRAP. The CDR3 spans 13 residues. CDR3 protein: CASGLWQGGEAFF.

V is TRBV29-1 and J is TRBJ1-2; the D call from TCRdb, TRBD1, cannot be confirmed without DNA. Germline CDR1 reads SQVTM; CDR2 reads ANQGSEA. This CDR3 contains 14 residues. Here the CDR3 reads CSVAVLGKSYGYTF.

This sequence joins TRBV29-1 and TRBJ2-7; checking the TCRdb D call of TRBD1 is not possible without DNA. The CDR3 has 11 residues. Germline CDR1 reads SQVTM; CDR2 reads ANQGSEA. CDR3 region: CSVNRGHEQYF.

The V call is TRBV2, the J call TRBJ2-5; the D call of TRBD2 rests on TCRdb alone, since no DNA is present to check it. Per the germline V gene, CDR1 is SNHLY and CDR2 is FYNNEI. The CDR3 sequence is 16 residues long. CDR3 region: CASRPPLGPGNGPQYF. Based on the CDR3 plus reference TRBV2 and TRBJ2-5, the full variable domain is EPEVTQTPSHQVTQMGQEVILRCVPISNHLYFYWYRQILGQKVEFLVSFYNNEISEKSEIFDDQFSVERPDGSNFTLKIRSTKLEDSAMYFCASRPPLGPGNGPQYFGPGTRLLVL.

The rearrangement uses TRBV7-8 and TRBJ2-7; TCRdb proposes TRBD2, but this gene call is untestable without DNA. This CDR3 has 15 amino acids. Germline V gene lookup returns CDR1 SGHVS and CDR2 FQNEAQ. This chain's CDR3 is CASSLKVRAWDEQYF.

This sequence joins TRBV15 and TRBJ2-1; without DNA, the TCRdb call of TRBD2 cannot be checked. Germline-derived CDR1 and CDR2 are LNHNV and YYDKDF (reference sequence). The CDR3 is 18 amino acids. The chain's CDR3 is CATSRGPGLAGGPSEQFF.

The chain links TRBV7-8 to TRBJ2-7; the D call from TCRdb, TRBD1, cannot be confirmed without DNA. The CDR3 runs to 16 residues. The germline V gene encodes CDR1 SGHVS and CDR2 FQNEAQ. CDR3: CASSLSTGTQWDEQYF. Using reference TRBV7-8 and TRBJ2-7 for the parts outside the CDR3, the full variable domain is GAGVSQSPRYKVAKRGQDVALRCDPISGHVSLFWYQQALGQGPEFLTYFQNEAQLDKSGLPSDRFFAERPEGSVSTLKIQRTQQEDSAVYLCASSLSTGTQWDEQYFGPGTRLTVT.

This chain connects TRBV20-1 to TRBJ2-6; TCRdb calls TRBD1, which cannot be checked without DNA. From germline, CDR1 is DFQATT and CDR2 SNEGSKA (reference sequence). The length of the CDR3 is 19 residues. CDR3: CSARAPGGGGGSGANVLTF.

The V call is TRBV4-1, the J call TRBJ2-5; TCRdb's assignment of TRBD2 cannot be checked, as there is no DNA. The germline CDR1 and CDR2 sequences are MGHRA and YSYEKL. The CDR3 runs to 12 residues. CDR3: CASSQKGGGQYF.

The CDR3 sequence is CASSPPPWDRVLNTEAFF. The V call is TRBV27, the J call TRBJ1-1; with no DNA, the TCRdb D assignment of TRBD1 cannot be verified. This CDR3 has 18 amino acids. Germline lookup yields CDR1 MNHEY and CDR2 SMNVEV (reference sequence).

V and J are TRBV20-1 and TRBJ2-1; TCRdb's D call of TRBD2 is untestable without DNA. CDR1 DFQATT and CDR2 SNEGSKA come from the germline V gene (reference sequence). The CDR3 has 15 amino acids. The CDR3 loop is CSAKPRTSDYNEQFF.

The rearrangement joins TRBV14 to TRBJ2-5; TCRdb calls TRBD1, which cannot be checked without DNA. The CDR3 sequence is 14 residues long. The V gene's germline CDR1 is SGHDN and CDR2 FVKESK. CDR3: CASSQHNRGETQYF. Using reference TRBV14 and TRBJ2-5 for the parts outside the CDR3, the full variable domain is EAGVTQFPSHSVIEKGQTVTLRCDPISGHDNLYWYRRVMGKEIKFLLHFVKESKQDESGMPNNRFLAERTGGTYSTLKVQPAELEDSGVYFCASSQHNRGETQYFGPGTRLLVL.

V gene TRBV4-1 combines with J gene TRBJ2-1; TCRdb's D call, TRBD2, is unchecked because there is no DNA. From germline, CDR1 is MGHRA and CDR2 YSYEKL. This CDR3 spans 16 amino acids. The CDR3 region is CASSQLAGVVNNEQFF.

The rearrangement joins TRBV14 to TRBJ2-4. This CDR3 has 13 amino acids. CDR1 is SGHDN, CDR2 FVKESK, per germline. The CDR3 region is CASSRDGENIQYF.

The chain links TRBV12-3 or TRBV12-4 to TRBJ1-6; TCRdb reports TRBD1, a call that lacks DNA to check it against. CDR3 length: 13 residues. CDR3 sequence: CASSPRTNSPLHF.